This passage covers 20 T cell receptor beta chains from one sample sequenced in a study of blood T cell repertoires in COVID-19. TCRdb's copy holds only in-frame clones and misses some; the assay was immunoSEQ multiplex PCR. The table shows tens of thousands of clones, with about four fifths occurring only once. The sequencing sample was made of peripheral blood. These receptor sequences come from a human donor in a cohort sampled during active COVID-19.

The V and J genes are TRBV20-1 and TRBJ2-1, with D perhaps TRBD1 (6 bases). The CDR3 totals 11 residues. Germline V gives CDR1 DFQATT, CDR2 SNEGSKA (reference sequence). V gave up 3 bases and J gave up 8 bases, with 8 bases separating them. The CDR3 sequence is CSARWGHEQFF. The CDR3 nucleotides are TGCAGTGCTAGGTGGGGGCATGAGCAGTTCTTC.

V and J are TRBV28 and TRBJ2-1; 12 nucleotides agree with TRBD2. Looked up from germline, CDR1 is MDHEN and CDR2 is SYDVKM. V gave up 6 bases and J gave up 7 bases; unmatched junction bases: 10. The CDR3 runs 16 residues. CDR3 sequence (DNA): TGTGCCAGCAGCCGAACTAGCGGGGGGCTTTGGAATGAGCAGTTCTTC. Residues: CASSRTSGGLWNEQFF.

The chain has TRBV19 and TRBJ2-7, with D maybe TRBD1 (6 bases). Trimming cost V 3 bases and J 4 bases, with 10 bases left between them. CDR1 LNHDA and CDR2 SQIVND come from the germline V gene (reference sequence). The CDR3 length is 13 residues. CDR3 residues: CASSINRAYEQYF. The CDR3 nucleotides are TGTGCCAGTAGTATTAACAGGGCATACGAGCAGTACTTC.

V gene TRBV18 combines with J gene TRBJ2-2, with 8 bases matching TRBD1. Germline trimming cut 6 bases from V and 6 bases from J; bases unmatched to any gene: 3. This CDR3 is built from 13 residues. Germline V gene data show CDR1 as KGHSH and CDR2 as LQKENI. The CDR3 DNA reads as TGTGCCAGCTCGGACAGGGTGGCCGGGGAGCTGTTTTTT. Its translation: CASSDRVAGELFF.

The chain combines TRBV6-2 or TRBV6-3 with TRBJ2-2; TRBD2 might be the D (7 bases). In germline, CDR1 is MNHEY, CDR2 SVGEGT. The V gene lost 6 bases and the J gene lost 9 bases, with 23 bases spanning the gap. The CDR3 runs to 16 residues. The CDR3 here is CASSHPGVGGPRELFF. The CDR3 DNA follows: TGTGCCAGCAGCCACCCCGGGGTGGGGGGGCCCCGGGAGCTGTTTTTT.

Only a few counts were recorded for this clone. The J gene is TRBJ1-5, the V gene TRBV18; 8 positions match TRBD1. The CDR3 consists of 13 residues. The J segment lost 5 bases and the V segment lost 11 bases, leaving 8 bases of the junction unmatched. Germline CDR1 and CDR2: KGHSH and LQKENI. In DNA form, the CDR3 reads TGTGCCGGACGGACAGGGAGATATCAGCCCCAGCATTTT. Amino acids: CAGRTGRYQPQHF.

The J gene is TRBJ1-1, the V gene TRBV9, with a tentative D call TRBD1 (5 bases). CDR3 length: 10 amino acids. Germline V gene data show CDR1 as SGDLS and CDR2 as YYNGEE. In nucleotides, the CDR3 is TGTGCGTCGGGGGGCACTGAAGCTTTCTTT. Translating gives CASGGTEAFF.

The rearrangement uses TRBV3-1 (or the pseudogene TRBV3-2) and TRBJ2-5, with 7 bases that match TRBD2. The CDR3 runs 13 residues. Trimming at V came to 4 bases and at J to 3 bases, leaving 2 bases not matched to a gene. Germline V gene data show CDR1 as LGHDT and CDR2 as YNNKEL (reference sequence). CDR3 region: CASSLRGEETQYF. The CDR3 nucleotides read TGTGCCAGCAGCCTCCGGGGGGAAGAGACCCAGTACTTC.

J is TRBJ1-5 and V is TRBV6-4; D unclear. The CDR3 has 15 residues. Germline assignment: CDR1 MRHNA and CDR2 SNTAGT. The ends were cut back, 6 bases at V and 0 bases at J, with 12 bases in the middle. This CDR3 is CASRLNEDSNQPQHF. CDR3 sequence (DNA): TGTGCCAGCAGACTCAACGAAGATAGCAATCAGCCCCAGCATTTT.

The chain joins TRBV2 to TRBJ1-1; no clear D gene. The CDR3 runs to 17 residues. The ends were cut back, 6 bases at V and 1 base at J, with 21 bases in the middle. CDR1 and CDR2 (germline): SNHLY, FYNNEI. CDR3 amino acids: CASSDPRVRQSNTEAFF. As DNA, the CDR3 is TGTGCCAGCAGCGACCCGAGGGTACGGCAGTCGAACACTGAAGCTTTCTTT. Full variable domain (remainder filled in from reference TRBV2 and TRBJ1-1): EPEVTQTPSHQVTQMGQEVILRCVPISNHLYFYWYRQILGQKVEFLVSFYNNEISEKSEIFDDQFSVERPDGSNFTLKIRSTKLEDSAMYFCASSDPRVRQSNTEAFFGQGTRLTVV.

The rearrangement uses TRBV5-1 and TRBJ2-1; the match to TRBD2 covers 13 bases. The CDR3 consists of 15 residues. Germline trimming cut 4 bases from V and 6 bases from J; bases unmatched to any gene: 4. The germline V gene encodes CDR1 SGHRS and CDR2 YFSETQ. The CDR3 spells CASSPGLAGANEQFF. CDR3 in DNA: TGCGCCAGCAGCCCCGGACTAGCGGGGGCCAATGAGCAGTTCTTC.

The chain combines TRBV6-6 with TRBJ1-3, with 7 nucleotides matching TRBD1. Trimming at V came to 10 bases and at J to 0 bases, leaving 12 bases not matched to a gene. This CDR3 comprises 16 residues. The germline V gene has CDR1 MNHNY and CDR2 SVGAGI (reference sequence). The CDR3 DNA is TGTGCCACCTTACTGACAGGGTCCTCCTCTGGAAACACCATATATTTT. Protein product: CATLLTGSSSGNTIYF.

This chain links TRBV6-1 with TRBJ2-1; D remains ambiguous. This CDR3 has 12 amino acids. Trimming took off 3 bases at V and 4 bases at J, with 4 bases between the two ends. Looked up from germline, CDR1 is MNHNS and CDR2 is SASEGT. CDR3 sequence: CASSESYNEQFF. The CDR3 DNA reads TGTGCCAGCAGTGAGTCGTACAATGAGCAGTTCTTC.

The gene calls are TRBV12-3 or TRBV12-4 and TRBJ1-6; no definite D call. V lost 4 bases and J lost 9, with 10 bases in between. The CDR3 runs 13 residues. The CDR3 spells CASSSRGPSPLHF. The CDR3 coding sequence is TGTGCCAGCAGTTCAAGAGGTCCTTCACCCCTCCACTTT.

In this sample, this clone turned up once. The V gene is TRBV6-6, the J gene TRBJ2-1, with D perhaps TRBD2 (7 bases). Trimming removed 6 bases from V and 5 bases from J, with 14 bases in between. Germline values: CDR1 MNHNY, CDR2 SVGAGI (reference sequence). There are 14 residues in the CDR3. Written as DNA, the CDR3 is TGTGCCAGCAGGCAGGGGAGGGCACACAATGAGCAGTTCTTC. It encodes CASRQGRAHNEQFF.

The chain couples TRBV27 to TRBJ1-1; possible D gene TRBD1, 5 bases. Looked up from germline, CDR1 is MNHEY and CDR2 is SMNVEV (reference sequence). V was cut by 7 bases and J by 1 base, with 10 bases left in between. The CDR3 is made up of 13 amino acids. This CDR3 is CASNSDRNTEAFF. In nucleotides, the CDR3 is TGTGCCAGCAACAGCGACAGGAACACTGAAGCTTTCTTT.

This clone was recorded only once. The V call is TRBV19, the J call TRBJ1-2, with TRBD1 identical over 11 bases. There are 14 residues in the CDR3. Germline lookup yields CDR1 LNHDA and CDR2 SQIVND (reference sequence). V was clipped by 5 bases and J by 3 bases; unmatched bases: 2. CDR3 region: CASSGQGAHYGYTF. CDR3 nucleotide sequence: TGTGCCAGTAGTGGACAGGGGGCACACTATGGCTACACCTTC. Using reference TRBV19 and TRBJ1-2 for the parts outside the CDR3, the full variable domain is DGGITQSPKYLFRKEGQNVTLSCEQNLNHDAMYWYRQDPGQGLRLIYYSQIVNDFQKGDIAEGYSVSREKKESFPLTVTSAQKNPTAFYLCASSGQGAHYGYTFGSGTRLTVV.

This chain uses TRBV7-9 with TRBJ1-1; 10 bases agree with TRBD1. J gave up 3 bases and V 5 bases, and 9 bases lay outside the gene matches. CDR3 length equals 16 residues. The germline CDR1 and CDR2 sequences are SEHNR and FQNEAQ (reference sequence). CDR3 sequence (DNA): TGTGCCAGCAGCCTTCCGGGACAGGGGACGGACACTGAAGCTTTCTTT. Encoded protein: CASSLPGQGTDTEAFF.

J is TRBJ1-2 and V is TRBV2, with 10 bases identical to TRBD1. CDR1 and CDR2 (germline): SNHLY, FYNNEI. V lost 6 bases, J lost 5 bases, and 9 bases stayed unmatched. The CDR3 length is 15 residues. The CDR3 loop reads CASSAGQGVYYGYTF. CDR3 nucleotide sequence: TGTGCCAGCAGCGCTGGACAGGGGGTTTATTATGGCTACACCTTC.

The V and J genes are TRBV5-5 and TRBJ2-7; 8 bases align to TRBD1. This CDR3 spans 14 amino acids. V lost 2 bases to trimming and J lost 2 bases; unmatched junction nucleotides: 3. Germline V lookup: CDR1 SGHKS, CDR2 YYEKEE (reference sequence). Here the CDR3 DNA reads TGTGCCAGCAGCTTCTGGACAGGGCCCTACGAGCAGTACTTC. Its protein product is CASSFWTGPYEQYF.